The rows below give T cell receptor beta chains drawn from one sample of a study of cytomegalovirus exposure and HLA in healthy donors. The data were produced by immunoSEQ multiplex PCR, yet TCRdb's version contains in-frame clones alone and is incomplete. The sample records about 120,000 clones, 65% being singletons. Sequencing used PBMCs. These receptors all come from a woman in her 40s in good health and CMV-seropositive. Both conserved end residues are part of each CDR3. The order of the fields is J gene, V gene, CDR3 length, clone size, D gene, CDR3 DNA, CDR3 protein. A D gene is named only where the DNA matches it firmly. Size is omitted from some rows. Given values are once, few, many or a class for expanded clones.

TRBJ1-2 TRBV5-4 14 few - TGTGCCAGCAGCTTGGTTGGAGGGAACTATGGCTACACCTTC CASSLVGGNYGYTF
TRBJ1-2 TRBV14 13 - TRBD1 TGTGCCAGCAGGGTGACAGGGGATTATGGCTACACCTTC CASRVTGDYGYTF
TRBJ1-4 TRBV7-9 14 - TRBD1 TGTGCCAGCAGCTTAGGACAGGGTGGTGAAAAACTGTTTTTT CASSLGQGGEKLFF
TRBJ1-1 TRBV7-7 14 few TRBD1 TGTGCCAGCAGCTTACAGACAGGGGAGGGCGAAGCTTTCTTT CASSLQTGEGEAFF
TRBJ2-1 TRBV4-2 12 few - TGTGCCAGCAGCCAAGCGTACAATGAGCAGTTCTTC CASSQAYNEQFF
TRBJ1-5 TRBV29-1 15 few - TGCAGCGTTTCTCAGGGCCTAATAGGCAATCAGCCCCAGCATTTT CSVSQGLIGNQPQHF
TRBJ2-7 TRBV11-2 15 - - TGTGCCAGCAGCTTAGAGGCGGGATTCGGGTACGAGCAGTACTTC CASSLEAGFGYEQYF
TRBJ2-1 TRBV7-2 17 few TRBD2 TGTGCCAGCAGCTTAAACGCTCCTAGCGGGAACTACAATGAGCAGTTCTTC CASSLNAPSGNYNEQFF
TRBJ1-2 TRBV6-1 13 - TRBD1 TGTGCCAGCCATGGGGCCAGGGGGAATGGCTACACCTTC CASHGARGNGYTF
TRBJ2-1 TRBV5-1 15 few TRBD2 TGCGCCAGCAGCTTAATAGCGGGACCTTACAATGAGCAGTTCTTC CASSLIAGPYNEQFF
TRBJ1-5 TRBV19 13 - - TGTGCCAGTAGTAGGGGCCTTAATCAGCCCCAGCATTTT CASSRGLNQPQHF
TRBJ2-4 TRBV29-1 11 few - TGCAGCGTTCCCGGGGTCAACATTCAGTACTTC CSVPGVNIQYF
TRBJ2-7 TRBV9 13 - TRBD1 TGTGCCAGCAGCACAGGGGTAGCCTACGAGCAGTACTTC CASSTGVAYEQYF
TRBJ1-2 TRBV29-1 13 - - TGCAGCGTTCTTGACACGGAGGCCTATGGCTACACCTTC CSVLDTEAYGYTF
TRBJ1-6 TRBV4-2 13 - - TGTGCCAGCAGCCAAGGAATCAGGTCACCCCTCCACTTT CASSQGIRSPLHF
TRBJ2-3 TRBV7-9 17 - - TGTGCCAGCAGCTTAGAAAGTTCCGGGAAGGGCACAGATACGCAGTATTTT CASSLESSGKGTDTQYF
TRBJ1-1 TRBV7-9 17 - TRBD1 TGTGCCAGCAGCTTAGAGGGAGGGGCAGGGGGCAGGGTTGAAGCTTTCTTT CASSLEGGAGGRVEAFF
TRBJ1-1 TRBV5-6 14 few - TGTGCCAGCAGCGAGTATAAATGGAACACTGAAGCTTTCTTT CASSEYKWNTEAFF
TRBJ2-1 TRBV4-3 16 - - TGCGCCAGCAGCCCCAGCGTAGCGGACTCCTACAATGAGCAGTTCTTC CASSPSVADSYNEQFF
TRBJ2-2 TRBV23-1 17 - TRBD2 TGCGCCAGCGCTGACCCACTAGCGGGAGCTTGTACCGGGGAGCTGTTTTTT CASADPLAGACTGELFF
TRBJ1-2 TRBV4-2 15 few - TGTGCCAGCAGCCAAGTTGAGACTACGAACTATGGCTACACCTTC CASSQVETTNYGYTF
TRBJ1-1 TRBV7-9 15 few - TGTGCCAGCAGCTTGAGCGGCACAGTGAACACTGAAGCTTTCTTT CASSLSGTVNTEAFF
TRBJ2-7 TRBV28 12 - TRBD1 TGTGCCAGCCGCGACAGGGGCCACGAGCAGTACTTC CASRDRGHEQYF
TRBJ2-7 TRBV10-3 17 - TRBD1 TGTGCCATCAGTGGTGGGGACAGCGGCCCAAGGGCCTACGAGCAGTACTTC CAISGGDSGPRAYEQYF
TRBJ2-3 TRBV29-1 17 - TRBD1 TGCAGCGCTTTAATCCGAGGGGACAGGGGATACACAGATACGCAGTATTTT CSALIRGDRGYTDTQYF
TRBJ2-3 TRBV27 12 once - TGTGCCAGCAAGGGGGTAACAGATACGCAGTATTTT CASKGVTDTQYF
TRBJ2-7 TRBV29-1 15 few TRBD2 TGCAGCGTTGCCCTGGGGACTAGCGGGGCCTACGAGCAGTACTTC CSVALGTSGAYEQYF
TRBJ2-5 TRBV7-9 17 - TRBD2 TGTGCCAGCAGCACGGGACTAGCGGGAGGGTACCAAGAGACCCAGTACTTC CASSTGLAGGYQETQYF
TRBJ1-4 TRBV28 15 - - TGTGCCAGCAGTCCGTGGGGGGGGTCGAGTGAAAAACTGTTTTTT CASSPWGGSSEKLFF